This T cell receptor (beta chain) was retrieved from a study of T cell responses to AZD1222 COVID-19 vaccine. For this clone: Its antigen is as yet unknown.

Study-wide findings and caveats: Only six or seven AZD1222 recipients were seropositive at baseline. The reported proportion of spike-specific TCRs targeting unmutated variant regions was nearly half. The donor cohort was predominantly white British with a female majority, and clonal diversity may have been underestimated. The study found vaccine-associated CD4 TCRs spanning spike, dominant at 160-218 and 743-854.

Clones were sequenced by immunoSEQ multiplex PCR, and TCRdb holds only the in-frame ones, with some missing. Of 30,000 to 35,000 clones in the sample, approximately 78% were seen once. The sample here was peripheral blood, taken 28 days after the second AZD1222 dose. This clonotype originated in an adult who received the AZD1222 COVID-19 vaccine.

The CDR3 sequence is CASSLLNTEAFF. Here the CDR3 DNA reads TGTGCCAGCAGCTTACTGAACACTGAAGCTTTCTTT. The chain employs TRBV7-9 and TRBJ1-1; no reliable D call. Germline lookup yields CDR1 SEHNR and CDR2 FQNEAQ (reference sequence). The ends were cut back, 2 bases at V and 0 bases at J, with 1 base in the middle. The CDR3 sequence is 12 residues long.